These 14 T cell receptor beta chains came from one sample sequenced in a study of T cells after yellow fever vaccination. TCRdb re-derived calls from the 5' RACE reads in MiXCR, one entry per CDR3 protein. The table includes 250,000 to 400,000 distinct CDR3 sequences, around 4.5% detected once. Sequenced material: PBMCs, taken 15 days after the yellow fever booster vaccination. These receptors came from a man between 18 and 29 years old who received the YFV17D yellow fever vaccine.

This clonotype occurred many times. The chain recombines TRBV5-1 with TRBJ1-1; 7 nucleotides line up with TRBD1. Per germline, CDR1 SGHRS and CDR2 YFSETQ. The CDR3 has 18 residues. The V segment lost 0 bases and the J segment 1 base; nucleotides outside the gene matches: 12. The CDR3: CASSLVAGGLMWNTEAFF. CDR3 sequence (DNA): TGCGCCAGCAGCTTGGTAGCAGGGGGTTTGATGTGGAACACTGAAGCTTTCTTT. Full variable domain (outside the CDR3, taken from reference TRBV5-1 and TRBJ1-1): KAGVTQTPRYLIKTRGQQVTLSCSPISGHRSVSWYQQTPGQGLQFLFEYFSETQRNKGNFPGRFSGRQFSNSRSEMNVSTLELGDSALYLCASSLVAGGLMWNTEAFFGQGTRLTVV.

In this sample, this clonotype turned up many times. This chain links TRBV28 with TRBJ2-5, with D uncertain. The germline CDR1 and CDR2 sequences are MDHEN and SYDVKM. This CDR3 contains 12 residues. The ends were cut back, 7 bases at V and 3 bases at J, with 9 bases in the middle. CDR3 in amino acids: CASNEAEETQYF. DNA of the CDR3: TGTGCCAGCAACGAGGCTGAAGAGACCCAGTACTTC.

At least ten counts were recorded for this clonotype. The rearrangement links TRBV5-1 to TRBJ1-4; 7 bases agree with TRBD1. Germline V lookup: CDR1 SGHRS, CDR2 YFSETQ. The CDR3 is 13 residues long. V was clipped by 7 bases and J by 4 bases; unmatched bases: 4. The CDR3 DNA reads as TGCGCCAGCCGACAGGGCATTAATGAAAAACTGTTTTTT. Protein product: CASRQGINEKLFF. Supplemented by reference TRBV5-1 and TRBJ1-4, the full variable domain reads KAGVTQTPRYLIKTRGQQVTLSCSPISGHRSVSWYQQTPGQGLQFLFEYFSETQRNKGNFPGRFSGRQFSNSRSEMNVSTLELGDSALYLCASRQGINEKLFFGSGTQLSVL.

This clonotype was detected many times. This chain connects TRBV4-3 to TRBJ2-7; 7 nucleotides agree with TRBD1. Trimming cost V 1 base and J 7 bases; bases outside gene matches: 10. CDR1 and CDR2 (germline): LGHNA, YSLEER. This CDR3 region has 15 residues. CDR3 sequence (DNA): TGCGCCAGCAGCCAAGTTCTAGACAGGGCGGAAGAGCAGTACTTC. Its protein product is CASSQVLDRAEEQYF.

In this sample, this clonotype turned up many times. The chain employs TRBV27 and TRBJ2-2; 10 nucleotides line up with TRBD2. Trimming cost V 2 bases and J 4 bases; bases outside gene matches: 1. The CDR3 totals 15 residues. CDR1 MNHEY and CDR2 SMNVEV come from the germline V gene (reference sequence). In nucleotides, the CDR3 is TGTGCCAGCAGTTTAAGCGGGGGGGCCACCGGGGAGCTGTTTTTT. Translated, it gives CASSLSGGATGELFF.

This clonotype turned up a few times. The chain carries TRBV29-1 and TRBJ2-2; D remains ambiguous. Germline assignment: CDR1 SQVTM and CDR2 ANQGSEA. V lost 6 bases to trimming and J lost 1 base, with 6 bases between them. The CDR3 is 12 residues long. CDR3 loop: CSVVRNTGELFF. DNA of the CDR3: TGCAGCGTCGTGCGGAACACCGGGGAGCTGTTTTTT.

This clonotype came up many times. The chain couples TRBV12-3 or TRBV12-4 to TRBJ1-2, with a weak D call TRBD1 (6 bases). The CDR3 consists of 11 residues. Trimming cost V 6 bases and J 8 bases, with 10 bases left between them. The CDR3: CASSTGWGYTF. The CDR3 bases are TGTGCCAGCAGCACAGGGTGGGGCTACACCTTC.

The CDR3 region is CASRAGGTARDEQFF. As DNA, the CDR3 is TGTGCCAGCAGAGCGGGCGGGACAGCCCGGGATGAGCAGTTCTTC. The rearrangement joins TRBV7-2 to TRBJ2-1, with a possible D match to TRBD1 (7 bases). Germline assignment: CDR1 SGHTA and CDR2 FQGNSA. CDR3 size: 15 residues. V was trimmed by 6 bases and J by 8 bases, leaving 20 bases between them.

Worth noting for this clonotype: A much larger clone differs from this one at a single base, so this may be a read error. The chain carries TRBV20-1 and TRBJ2-1, with no clear D. In germline, CDR1 is DFQATT, CDR2 SNEGSKA (reference sequence). This CDR3 spans 15 amino acids. CDR3 bases: TGCAGTGCTCGTGGACGGGCCGGTTCCTACAATGAGCACTTCTTC. Translated, it gives CSARGRAGSYNEHFF.

In its sample, this clonotype was seen many times. The chain uses TRBV9 and TRBJ1-2; D is ambiguous. Germline CDR1 and CDR2: SGDLS and YYNGEE. With 0 bases removed from V and 7 bases from J, the gap between germline ends came to 16 bases. This CDR3 contains 15 residues. The CDR3 DNA sequence: TGTGCCAGCAGCGTAGGGGGTCCGATCGAGGGTGGCTACACCTTC. Its translation: CASSVGGPIEGGYTF.

V gene TRBV7-2 combines with J gene TRBJ2-3, with 13 bases identical to TRBD2. V was clipped by 1 base and J by 3 bases; unmatched bases: 13. Germline CDR1 SGHTA, CDR2 FQGNSA. The CDR3 runs 20 residues. The CDR3 loop is CASSLGLAGGREPITDTQYF. The DNA for the CDR3 is TGTGCCAGCAGCTTAGGACTAGCGGGGGGCCGGGAACCTATTACAGATACGCAGTATTTT.

This clonotype was detected only a few times. The chain carries TRBV7-2 and TRBJ1-1; D not resolved. V was trimmed by 0 bases and J by 7 bases, leaving 9 bases between them. From germline, CDR1 is SGHTA and CDR2 FQGNSA. This CDR3 spans 13 amino acids. The CDR3 DNA reads as TGTGCCAGCAGCTTAGCGTTGGGGAGTGAAGCTTTCTTT. It is translated as CASSLALGSEAFF.

The rearrangement joins TRBV5-6 to TRBJ2-3; possibly TRBD1 or TRBD2 for D (6 bases each). Per the germline V gene, CDR1 is SGHDT and CDR2 is YYEEEE. The V and J ends lost 1 base and 5 bases respectively, with 14 bases between them. CDR3 size: 15 residues. Here the CDR3 DNA reads TGTGCCAGCAGCTTGATCGGGGGCGCTTTAGATACGCAGTATTTT. Translation gives CASSLIGGALDTQYF.

The chain employs TRBV16 and TRBJ2-2; D is uncertain. Per germline, CDR1 KGHSY and CDR2 FQNENV. The V and J ends lost 8 bases and 4 bases respectively, with 23 bases between them. The CDR3 is 17 amino acids. The CDR3 DNA is TGTGCCAGCCCCCCCGACGGCGAGACTTTAATCACCGGGGAGCTGTTTTTT. Its translation is CASPPDGETLITGELFF. Combining the CDR3 with reference TRBV16 and TRBJ2-2 gives the whole variable domain GEEVAQTPKHLVRGEGQKAKLYCAPIKGHSYVFWYQQVLKNEFKFLISFQNENVFDETGMPKERFSAKCLPNSPCSLEIQATKLEDSAVYFCASPPDGETLITGELFFGEGSRLTVL.